The present T cell receptor (beta chain) was sequenced within a study of blood T cell repertoires in COVID-19 (dated by TCRdb to 2019 to 2021). Describing the broader study: Samples from collaborators originated in the United States, Italy and Spain and spanned both the acute and convalescent phases of COVID-19. The prospective study material was composed of cDNA or gDNA derived from T cells, B-cell-depleted T cells, or PBMCs. Subjects who had been exposed to COVID-19, were actively infected with it, or had recovered from it provided the deeply sampled blood TCRbeta repertoires that made up the dataset. The repertoires were released in a freely available public database meant as a resource for research on the immune response to SARS-CoV-2. Samples came from the ongoing ImmuneRACE study (first 160 participants) plus 1,254 subjects from 6 global collaborators. Sample metadata almost always included a de-identified subject ID, COVID-19 status, age in years and sex. HLA class I and class II types, where available, came from metadata supplied by the sample provider rather than from assay-based typing. General conclusions and limits of the study: The quantity of clinical and demographic metadata differed by source and by participant and was supplied without curation.

TCRbeta CDR3 regions were amplified from genomic DNA using the immunoSEQ Assay, a bias-controlled multiplex PCR. On the study's bioinformatics: Nucleated cell counts per sample were estimated from amplification of reference gene primers within the assay. To quantify the absolute abundance of each unique TCRbeta CDR3 rearrangement, sequence reads were collapsed and filtered. Productive Simpson clonality was computed per sample as the square root of Simpson's diversity index over productive rearrangements. TCRdb mirrors the immuneACCESS table, restricted to in-frame sequences. Some clones are absent from its copies; in checked studies, under half trace to an unresolved V gene, and the reason for the others is unknown. The DNA was the basis for D and trimming; V, J and clone size are from that table. The sample includes about 350,000 clones, with over 75% observed a single time. More than 1% of the sample rests with the top ten.

Worth noting for this clone: Its antigen remains undetermined. Base qualities are not at hand, and no much larger clone is one base apart.

Participants in the prospective study were aged 18 to 89 years, lived in 20 to 25 United States geographic areas, and enrolled through a virtual design. In the prospective study, participants were assigned to cohorts based on the clinical history participants reported in a screening survey and a study questionnaire. Recovered participants in ImmuneRACE Cohort 3 were defined as having two consecutive negative NP/OP PCR tests, clearance from a healthcare professional, or resolution of symptoms. In the prospective study, mobile phlebotomists collected whole blood, serum and a nasopharyngeal or oropharyngeal swab from each participant. Over a roughly 2-month period, participants in the prospective study had the option of providing additional blood draws and questionnaires. Before DNA extraction, prospective study blood samples were shipped either frozen or at room temperature. V lost 3 bases and J lost 4 bases; the stretch between them is 18 bases long. The CDR3 numbers 17 residues from cysteine through phenylalanine. The retained sequence is limited to the CDR3, 51 bases, with the frame set at the first base. The CDR1 and CDR2 encoded by the germline V gene are MDHEN and SYDVKM.

In this chain, TRBV28 is recombined with TRBJ1-4; the D region possibly corresponds to TRBD1 (6 bases align). This TCR derives from a woman aged 25 to 39 who had recovered from COVID-19. What was sequenced was PBMCs or T cells enriched from blood (not recorded which). The nucleotide sequence reads TGTGCCAGCAGTTTTCAGTATTCCGACAGGCTTAATGAAAAACTGTTTTTT. Its coded protein is CASSFQYSDRLNEKLFF. Outside the CDR3, residues come from the reference TRBV28 and TRBJ1-4 proteins, so the full variable domain is: DVKVTQSSRYLVKRTGEKVFLECVQDMDHENMFWYRQDPGLGLRLIYFSYDVKMKEKGDIPEGYSVSREKKERFSLILESASTNQTSMYLCASSFQYSDRLNEKLFFGSGTQLSVL.